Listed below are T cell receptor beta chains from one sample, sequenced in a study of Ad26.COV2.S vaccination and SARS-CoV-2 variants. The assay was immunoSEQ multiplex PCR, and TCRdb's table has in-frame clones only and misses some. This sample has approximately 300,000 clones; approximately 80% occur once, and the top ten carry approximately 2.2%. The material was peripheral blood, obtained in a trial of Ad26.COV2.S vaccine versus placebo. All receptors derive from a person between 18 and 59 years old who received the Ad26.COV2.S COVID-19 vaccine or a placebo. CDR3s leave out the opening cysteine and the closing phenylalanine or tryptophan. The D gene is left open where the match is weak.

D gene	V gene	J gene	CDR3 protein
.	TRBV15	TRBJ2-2	ATSRDTPDPQGGYTGELF
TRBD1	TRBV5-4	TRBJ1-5	ASSLDRGLQPQH
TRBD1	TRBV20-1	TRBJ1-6	SASPGTGNSPLH
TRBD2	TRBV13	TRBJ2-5	ASSLVAGGGETQY
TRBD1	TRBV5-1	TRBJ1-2	ASSLGQGDGYT
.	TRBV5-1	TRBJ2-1	ASSVLAALSYNEQF
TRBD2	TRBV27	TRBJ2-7	ASSSGLAGGRVPYEQY
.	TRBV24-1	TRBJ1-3	ATSHMRTPGNTIY
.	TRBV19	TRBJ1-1	ASQYLTEANTEAF
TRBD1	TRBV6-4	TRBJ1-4	ASSEQQGAGEKLF
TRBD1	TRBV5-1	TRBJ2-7	ASSSQGGHEQY
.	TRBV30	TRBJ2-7	AWSVRGLGLGDEQY
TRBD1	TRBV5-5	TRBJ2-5	ASSLVTGGAGTQY
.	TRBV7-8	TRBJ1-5	ASSVAYSNQPQH
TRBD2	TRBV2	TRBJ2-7	ASSEDTLGGYEQY
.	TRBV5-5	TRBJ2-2	ASSSPRLTGELF
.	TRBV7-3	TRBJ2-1	ASSLSGGGSDEQF
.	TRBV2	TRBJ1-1	ASSESTTYEAF
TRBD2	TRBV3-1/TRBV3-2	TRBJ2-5	ASRGLAGEETQY
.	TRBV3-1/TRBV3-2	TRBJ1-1	ASSQGRAGMNTEAF
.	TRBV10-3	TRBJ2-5	AISKGGETQY
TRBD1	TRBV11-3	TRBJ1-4	ASSSQGATEKLF
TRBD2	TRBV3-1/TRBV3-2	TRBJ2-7	ASRRTSENYEQY
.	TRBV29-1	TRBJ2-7	SVEDRDNSYEQY
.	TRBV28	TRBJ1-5	ASSPLPGFGQPQH
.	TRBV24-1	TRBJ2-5	ATSDDNRETQY
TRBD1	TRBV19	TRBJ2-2	ASSIGLGGPNTGELF
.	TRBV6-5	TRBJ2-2	ASSRTALRTGELF